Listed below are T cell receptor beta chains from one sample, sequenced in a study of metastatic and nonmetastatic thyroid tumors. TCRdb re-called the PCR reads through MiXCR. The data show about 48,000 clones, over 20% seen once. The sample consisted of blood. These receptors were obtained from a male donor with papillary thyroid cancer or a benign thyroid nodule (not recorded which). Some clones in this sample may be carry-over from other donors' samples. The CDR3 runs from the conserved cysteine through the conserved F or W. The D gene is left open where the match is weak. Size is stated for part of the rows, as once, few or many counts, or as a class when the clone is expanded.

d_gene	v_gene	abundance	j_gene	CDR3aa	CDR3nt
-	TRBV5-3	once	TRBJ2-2	CASSPTGDTGELFF	TGTGCCAGTAGCCCGACAGGTGACACCGGGGAGCTGTTTTTT
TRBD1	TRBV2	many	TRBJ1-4	CASSGGTGGVEKLFF	TGTGCCAGCAGTGGGGGGACAGGGGGCGTTGAAAAACTGTTTTTT
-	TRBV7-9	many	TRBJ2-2	CASSPKVDTGELFF	TGTGCCAGCAGCCCAAAAGTAGACACCGGGGAGCTGTTTTTT
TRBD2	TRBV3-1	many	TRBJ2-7	CASSCPSGSCEQYF	TGTGCCAGCAGCTGCCCTAGCGGGAGTTGCGAGCAGTACTTC
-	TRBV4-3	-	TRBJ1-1	CASSQGNIEAFF	TGCGCCAGCAGCCAAGGGAATATTGAAGCTTTCTTT
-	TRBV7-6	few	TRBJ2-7	CASSPGSLNEQYF	TGTGCCAGCAGCCCGGGGTCACTCAACGAGCAGTACTTC
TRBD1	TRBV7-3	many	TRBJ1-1	CASSFKGQKNTEAFF	TGTGCCAGCAGCTTTAAGGGACAGAAGAACACTGAAGCTTTCTTT
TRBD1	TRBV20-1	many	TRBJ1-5	CSASRVGQGEQPQHF	TGCAGTGCTAGTAGGGTCGGACAGGGTGAGCAGCCCCAGCATTTT
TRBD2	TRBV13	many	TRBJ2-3	CASSLGIAGAFDTQYF	TGTGCCAGCAGCTTAGGGATAGCGGGGGCTTTCGATACGCAGTATTTT
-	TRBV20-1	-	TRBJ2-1	CSARVGSNGEQFF	TGCAGTGCTAGAGTTGGCAGTAATGGAGAGCAGTTCTTC
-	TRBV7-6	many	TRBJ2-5	CASSLWQGQETQYF	TGTGCCAGCAGCTTATGGCAGGGTCAAGAGACCCAGTACTTC
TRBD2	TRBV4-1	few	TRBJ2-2	CASSQTPLAGVTGELFF	TGCGCCAGCAGCCAAACCCCGCTAGCGGGAGTTACCGGGGAGCTGTTTTTT
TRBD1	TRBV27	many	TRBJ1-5	CASRDGTGPYQPQHF	TGTGCCAGCCGTGATGGGACAGGGCCCTATCAGCCCCAGCATTTT
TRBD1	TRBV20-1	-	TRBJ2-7	CSARGGTGAMGEQYF	TGCAGTGCTAGAGGCGGGACAGGCGCCATGGGCGAGCAGTACTTC
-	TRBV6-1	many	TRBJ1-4	CASSLRGEKLFF	TGTGCCAGCAGCTTACGGGGGGAAAAACTGTTTTTT
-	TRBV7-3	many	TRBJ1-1	CASSFSGTADTEAFF	TGTGCCAGCAGCTTCTCCGGGACGGCAGACACTGAAGCTTTCTTT
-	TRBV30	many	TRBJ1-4	CAWSPGQGLTNEKLFF	TGTGCCTGGAGCCCGGGACAAGGGCTCACTAATGAAAAACTGTTTTTT
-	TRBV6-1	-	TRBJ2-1	CASIYGYNVQFF	TGTGCCAGCATTTATGGGTACAATGTGCAGTTCTTC
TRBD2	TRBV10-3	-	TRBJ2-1	CAISDPLGGGSGNEQFF	TGTGCCATCAGTGATCCTCTGGGGGGAGGGAGTGGCAATGAGCAGTTCTTC
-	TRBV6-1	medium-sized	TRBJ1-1	CASSGISGGYEAFF	TGTGCCAGCAGTGGGATTTCCGGGGGGTACGAAGCTTTCTTT
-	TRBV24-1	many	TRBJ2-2	CATSDLGQGGELFF	TGTGCCACCAGTGATTTAGGCCAAGGCGGGGAGCTGTTTTTT
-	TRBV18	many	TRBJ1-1	CASSPTQGGTEAFF	TGTGCCAGCTCACCGACCCAAGGGGGGACTGAAGCTTTCTTT
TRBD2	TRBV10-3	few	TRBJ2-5	CAISGDSSGGQETQYF	TGTGCCATCAGTGGGGACTCCTCGGGAGGCCAAGAGACCCAGTACTTC
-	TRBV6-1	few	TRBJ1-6	CASSTGGALVDSPLHF	TGTGCCAGCAGCACCGGGGGGGCTTTGGTGGATTCACCCCTCCACTTT
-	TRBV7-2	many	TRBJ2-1	CANSSGAAYNEQFF	TGTGCCAACAGCTCAGGCGCTGCCTACAATGAGCAGTTCTTC
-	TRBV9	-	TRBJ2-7	CASSVVEGEGNEQYF	TGTGCCAGCAGCGTAGTGGAGGGAGAGGGAAACGAGCAGTACTTC
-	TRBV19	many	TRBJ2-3	CASSPGGRTDTQYF	TGTGCCAGTAGTCCCGGGGGGCGCACAGATACGCAGTATTTT
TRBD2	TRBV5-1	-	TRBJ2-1	CASSPGTSVRGNEQFF	TGCGCCAGCAGCCCTGGGACTAGCGTGAGAGGCAATGAGCAGTTCTTC
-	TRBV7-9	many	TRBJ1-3	CASSLELSGNTIYF	TGTGCCAGCAGCTTAGAGCTCTCTGGAAACACCATATATTTT
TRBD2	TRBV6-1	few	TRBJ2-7	CASGLSSGGSYEQYF	TGTGCCAGCGGCTTAAGTAGCGGGGGGTCCTACGAGCAGTACTTC
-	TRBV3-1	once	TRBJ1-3	CATRGGSNTIYF	TGTGCCACCAGGGGAGGGAGCAACACCATATATTTT
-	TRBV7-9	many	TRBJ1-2	CASSLVSTNYGYTF	TGTGCCAGCAGCTTAGTATCGACTAACTATGGCTACACCTTC